The T cell receptor (beta chain) described here comes from a study of blood T cell repertoires in COVID-19. Turning to the study itself: Sites in the United States, Italy and Spain provided acute and convalescent COVID-19 samples. PBMCs, B-cell-depleted T cells, or T cells were the source of the cDNA or gDNA that made up the material.

As processed by the authors: The authors estimated nucleated cell counts from reference gene primer amplification. TCRdb keeps only in-frame clones here, not all; method: immunoSEQ multiplex PCR. Clone size and the V and J calls come from that table; the DNA yielded D and trimming. The data contain hundreds of thousands of clones, approximately 88% of them singletons. Germline CDR1 and CDR2: LNHDA and SQIVND (reference sequence). The V gene lost 5 bases and the J gene lost 5 bases, with 6 bases spanning the gap. The CDR3 spans 12 residues. Those enrolled in Seattle joined during active infection and were followed longitudinally afterward.

The chain is built from TRBV19 and TRBJ2-2, with D unclear. The receptor's source is a woman in her fifties or sixties with COVID-19, enrolled during active disease. Material: peripheral blood. CDR3 bases: TGTGCCAGTAGTTCCCGGACCGGGGAGCTGTTTTTT. Its protein product is CASSSRTGELFF. Full variable domain (rest looked up from reference TRBV19 and TRBJ2-2): DGGITQSPKYLFRKEGQNVTLSCEQNLNHDAMYWYRQDPGQGLRLIYYSQIVNDFQKGDIAEGYSVSREKKESFPLTVTSAQKNPTAFYLCASSSRTGELFFGEGSRLTVL.